This T cell receptor beta chain was retrieved from a study of T cell responses to AZD1222 COVID-19 vaccine. Looked up from germline, CDR1 is SQVTM and CDR2 is ANQGSEA. V lost 4 bases, J lost 14 bases, and 13 bases stayed unmatched. The CDR3 has 12 amino acids. In the case of this clone: The antigen is undetermined.

Analysis merged second doses at about 4 or about 12 weeks. Study observations and caveats: Seropositivity was recorded at baseline in only 5 or 6 AZD1222 recipients. Sampling that yielded the repertoires occurred only after the peak T cell response.

Assay: immunoSEQ multiplex PCR; the TCRdb copy retains only in-frame clones and omits some. The sample lists around 270,000 clones; 90% to 95% were seen once. The sample here was peripheral blood, taken 28 days after the second AZD1222 dose. This chain joins TRBV29-1 and TRBJ1-1; 7 bases align to TRBD1. The sequence was collected from an adult who received the AZD1222 COVID-19 vaccine. CDR3 residues: CSVGQPQGGTFF. CDR3 in DNA: TGCAGCGTTGGGCAGCCGCAGGGGGGGACATTCTTT.